Below, one T cell receptor (beta chain) is given with its context. Authors' data handling: Reference gene primer amplification in the assay estimated nucleated cell counts. Data came from immunoSEQ multiplex PCR; TCRdb stores just in-frame clones and leaves some out. V and J calls and clone size are those listed in that table; D and trimming were worked out from the DNA. The table has about 250,000 clones, approximately 85% seen once. This specimen belongs to a study of blood T cell repertoires in COVID-19. Study at large: Italy, Spain and the United States were the sources of the convalescent and acute COVID-19 samples. PBMCs, B-cell-depleted T cells, or T cells were the source of the cDNA or gDNA that made up the material.

V lost 3 bases, J lost 0 bases, and 8 bases lay in between. This CDR3 has 14 residues. Per the germline V gene, CDR1 is MNHNS and CDR2 is SASEGT. Sequenced input: peripheral blood. The rearrangement links TRBV6-1 to TRBJ1-1; D is undetermined. This TCR derives from a man aged 45-65 years with active or convalescent COVID-19. CDR3 in amino acids: CASSERRLNTEAFF. CDR3 in DNA: TGTGCCAGCAGTGAGAGGAGATTGAACACTGAAGCTTTCTTT.